A selection of T cell receptor beta chains follows, all from one sample in a study of T cell responses to AZD1222 COVID-19 vaccine. Some clones are missing from TCRdb's copy, which holds only in-frame ones; the method was immunoSEQ multiplex PCR. The sample carries 150,000 to 200,000 clones, roughly 90% recorded once. The sample consisted of peripheral blood, taken 28 days after the second AZD1222 dose. Receptors originate from an adult who received the AZD1222 COVID-19 vaccine. Both conserved end residues are part of each CDR3. D genes are given only for firm matches. Clone sizes are given selectively: once, few, many, or a class where the clone is expanded.

V gene,J gene,clone size,D gene,CDR3 protein,CDR3 DNA
TRBV12-5,TRBJ2-7,once,TRBD1,CASVEDRGRNEQYF,TGTGCTAGCGTTGAGGACAGGGGAAGGAACGAGCAGTACTTC
TRBV5-1,TRBJ2-2,.,TRBD2,CASSSDGRVNAGELFF,TGCGCCAGCAGCTCCGACGGGAGGGTGAACGCCGGGGAGCTGTTTTTT
TRBV6-4,TRBJ1-1,.,.,CASSADTHGGTEAFF,TGTGCCAGCAGCGCAGACACCCACGGAGGCACTGAAGCTTTCTTT
TRBV12-3/TRBV12-4,TRBJ1-1,.,.,CASSLMIGAEAFF,TGTGCCAGCAGTTTAATGATCGGGGCTGAAGCTTTCTTT
TRBV27,TRBJ2-2,.,TRBD2,CASSLFGGGALDTGELFF,TGTGCCAGCAGTTTATTTGGCGGGGGGGCCCTAGACACCGGGGAGCTGTTTTTT
TRBV13,TRBJ2-1,.,TRBD1,CASSTTGGNEQFF,TGTGCCAGCAGCACCACAGGGGGCAATGAGCAGTTCTTC
TRBV7-2,TRBJ1-2,.,TRBD1,CASSARDRGGDGYTF,TGTGCCAGCAGCGCCCGAGACAGGGGTGGGGACGGCTACACCTTC
TRBV24-1,TRBJ2-5,.,.,CATSSLRGSGETQYF,TGTGCCACCAGTAGTCTCAGGGGATCGGGGGAGACCCAGTACTTC
TRBV4-1,TRBJ2-7,.,TRBD1,CASSREDRDYEQYF,TGCGCCAGCAGCCGAGAGGACAGGGACTACGAGCAGTACTTC
TRBV2,TRBJ2-7,.,.,CASSVPYEQYF,TGTGCCAGCAGTGTCCCATACGAGCAGTACTTC
TRBV4-2,TRBJ1-4,.,TRBD1,CASSSRTGVGEKLFF,TGTGCCAGCAGCAGCCGGACAGGGGTAGGTGAAAAACTGTTTTTT
TRBV15,TRBJ2-2,.,.,CATSRRTLTGELFF,TGTGCCACCAGCAGAAGGACTCTGACCGGGGAGCTGTTTTTT
TRBV7-9,TRBJ1-3,.,.,CASSLVGLENTIYF,TGTGCCAGCAGCTTAGTAGGGCTTGAAAACACCATATATTTT
TRBV19,TRBJ1-2,.,TRBD1,CASNDRGYGYTF,TGTGCCAGTAACGACAGGGGCTATGGCTACACCTTC
TRBV12-2,TRBJ2-2,.,.,CASRLGVTGGHPGNSTGELFF,TGTGCAAGTCGCTTAGGGGTAACAGGGGGCCATCCAGGTAACAGCACCGGGGAGCTGTTTTTT
TRBV28,TRBJ2-7,once,TRBD1,CASTRLGDRDNEQYF,TGTGCCAGCACCCGCCTTGGGGACAGGGACAACGAGCAGTACTTC
TRBV10-3,TRBJ1-5,.,.,CAISESADYSNQPQHF,TGTGCCATCAGTGAGTCGGCAGACTATAGCAATCAGCCCCAGCATTTT
TRBV7-3,TRBJ2-3,.,.,CASSLTGAATDTQYF,TGTGCCAGCAGCTTGACCGGGGCCGCCACAGATACGCAGTATTTT
TRBV13,TRBJ2-1,.,.,CASSLRLTREQFF,TGTGCCAGCAGCTTGCGCCTCACAAGGGAGCAGTTCTTC
TRBV5-1,TRBJ2-6,.,TRBD1,CASSVQPGGSEAGANVLTF,TGCGCCAGCAGCGTGCAGCCAGGGGGCTCTGAGGCTGGGGCCAACGTCCTGACTTTC
TRBV3-1/TRBV3-2,TRBJ1-3,.,.,CASSQHGVPGNTIYF,TGTGCCAGCAGCCAACACGGCGTACCTGGAAACACCATATATTTT
TRBV11-2,TRBJ1-2,.,.,CASSPQSRGPHYGYTF,TGTGCCAGCAGCCCTCAATCACGAGGACCGCATTATGGCTACACCTTC
TRBV29-1,TRBJ1-5,once,.,CSVQQGVNQPQHF,TGCAGCGTCCAACAGGGTGTCAATCAGCCCCAGCATTTT
TRBV27,TRBJ1-3,.,TRBD1,CASSRTGSGNTIYF,TGTGCCAGCAGCAGGACAGGGTCTGGAAACACCATATATTTT
TRBV19,TRBJ2-7,.,.,CASSTGVAVYYEQYF,TGTGCCAGTAGTACCGGGGTAGCGGTCTACTACGAGCAGTACTTC
TRBV7-9,TRBJ2-1,.,.,CASREYNEQFF,TGTGCCAGCAGAGAATACAATGAGCAGTTCTTC
TRBV10-1,TRBJ2-5,.,TRBD2,CASSGSGGETQYF,TGCGCCAGCAGTGGCAGCGGGGGGGAGACCCAGTACTTC
TRBV6-5,TRBJ2-3,.,.,CASSYGAADPKYF,TGTGCCAGCAGTTATGGCGCTGCGGATCCCAAGTATTTT
TRBV7-8,TRBJ1-5,once,.,CASSLGLGGQPQHF,TGTGCCAGCAGCTTAGGTTTGGGGGGTCAGCCCCAGCATTTT
TRBV9,TRBJ1-2,once,.,CASSVGPREGYGYTF,TGTGCCAGCAGCGTAGGCCCCCGGGAGGGCTATGGCTACACCTTC
TRBV5-5,TRBJ1-4,.,.,CASSLVGTGSNEKLFF,TGTGCCAGCAGCTTGGTGGGTACAGGGAGTAATGAAAAACTGTTTTTT
TRBV15,TRBJ1-2,.,TRBD1,CATSRGRGTGTIINYGYTF,TGTGCCACCAGCAGGGGCCGAGGGACAGGGACAATAATTAACTATGGCTACACCTTC
TRBV29-1,TRBJ2-2,.,.,CSVEGVYSGELFF,TGCAGCGTTGAAGGTGTGTACTCCGGGGAGCTGTTTTTT
TRBV10-3,TRBJ2-2,.,.,CAISYGNTGELFF,TGTGCCATCAGTTATGGGAACACCGGGGAGCTGTTTTTT
TRBV19,TRBJ1-1,once,TRBD1,CASSIPPGGSEAFF,TGTGCCAGTAGTATTCCTCCAGGGGGTAGTGAAGCTTTCTTT
TRBV24-1,TRBJ2-7,.,.,CATSEEATPRDEQYF,TGTGCCACCAGTGAAGAGGCGACTCCGAGGGACGAGCAGTACTTC
TRBV7-3,TRBJ2-3,.,TRBD2,CASSLGIAGQHDTQYF,TGTGCCAGCAGCCTTGGAATAGCGGGGCAACATGATACGCAGTATTTT
TRBV4-1,TRBJ1-2,.,TRBD1,CASSREGQGYGYTF,TGCGCCAGCAGCCGAGAAGGACAGGGCTATGGCTACACCTTC
TRBV21-1,TRBJ1-6,.,.,CASSKIKGRNSPLHF,TGTGCCAGCAGCAAAATTAAGGGGCGGAATTCACCCCTCCACTTT
TRBV7-2,TRBJ2-5,.,TRBD2,CASSSSPGLAGGKETQYF,TGTGCCAGCAGCTCAAGCCCAGGGCTAGCGGGGGGAAAAGAGACCCAGTACTTC
TRBV7-6,TRBJ2-7,.,.,CASSFNPGESSYEQYF,TGTGCCAGCAGCTTTAACCCAGGGGAGTCCTCCTACGAGCAGTACTTC
TRBV11-3,TRBJ2-7,.,TRBD1,CASSYGTDEQYF,TGTGCCAGCAGCTACGGGACAGACGAGCAGTACTTC
TRBV5-4,TRBJ2-7,.,.,CASSNRGGEQYF,TGTGCCAGCAGCAACAGGGGAGGGGAGCAGTACTTC
TRBV19,TRBJ2-7,.,.,CASSIVAGPSYEQYF,TGTGCCAGTAGTATAGTTGCAGGCCCTTCTTACGAGCAGTACTTC
TRBV7-6,TRBJ1-3,.,.,CASSLGFESVDTIYF,TGTGCCAGCAGCTTAGGGTTTGAGTCAGTTGACACCATATATTTT
TRBV18,TRBJ1-1,.,.,CASSPSGQPGKAFF,TGTGCCAGCTCACCATCAGGACAGCCCGGCAAAGCTTTCTTT
TRBV28,TRBJ1-5,.,.,CASSLPPGSGQPQHF,TGTGCCAGCAGTTTGCCCCCAGGGAGCGGTCAGCCCCAGCATTTT
TRBV19,TRBJ1-5,.,.,CASSIDRKYSNQPQHF,TGTGCCAGTAGTATCGACAGGAAATATAGCAATCAGCCCCAGCATTTT
TRBV7-2,TRBJ2-7,.,TRBD2,CASSPNSGRSPYEQYF,TGTGCCAGCAGCCCGAATAGCGGGAGGTCCCCCTACGAGCAGTACTTC
TRBV18,TRBJ1-5,.,.,CASSPTSGSDQPQHF,TGTGCCAGCTCACCTACCTCGGGTTCCGATCAGCCCCAGCATTTT
TRBV24-1,TRBJ1-5,few,.,CATSEGGINQPQHF,TGTGCCACCAGTGAGGGGGGAATCAATCAGCCCCAGCATTTT
TRBV10-3,TRBJ1-2,.,TRBD1,CAISDLGDRELPYGYTF,TGTGCCATCAGTGACCTAGGGGACAGGGAGCTGCCTTATGGCTACACCTTC
TRBV27,TRBJ2-7,.,.,CASSSTGYEQYF,TGTGCCAGCAGTTCTACAGGGTACGAGCAGTACTTC
TRBV5-4,TRBJ1-5,.,.,CASSLGEGSNQPQHF,TGTGCCAGCAGCTTGGGGGAGGGGAGCAATCAGCCCCAGCATTTT
TRBV6-5,TRBJ1-2,.,TRBD1,CASSYGTGWSYGYTF,TGTGCCAGCAGTTACGGGACAGGGTGGAGCTATGGCTACACCTTC